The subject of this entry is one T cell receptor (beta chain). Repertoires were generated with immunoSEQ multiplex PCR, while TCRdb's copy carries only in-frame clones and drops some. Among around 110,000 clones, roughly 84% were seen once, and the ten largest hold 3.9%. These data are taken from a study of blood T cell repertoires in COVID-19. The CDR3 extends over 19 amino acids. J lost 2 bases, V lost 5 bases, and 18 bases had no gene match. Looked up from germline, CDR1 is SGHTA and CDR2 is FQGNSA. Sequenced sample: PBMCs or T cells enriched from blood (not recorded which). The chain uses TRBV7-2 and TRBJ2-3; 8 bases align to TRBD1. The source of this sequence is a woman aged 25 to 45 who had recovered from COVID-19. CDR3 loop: CASSLRGARTGLPTDTQYF. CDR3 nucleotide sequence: TGTGCCAGCAGCCTACGAGGAGCTAGGACAGGGCTACCCACAGATACGCAGTATTTT.